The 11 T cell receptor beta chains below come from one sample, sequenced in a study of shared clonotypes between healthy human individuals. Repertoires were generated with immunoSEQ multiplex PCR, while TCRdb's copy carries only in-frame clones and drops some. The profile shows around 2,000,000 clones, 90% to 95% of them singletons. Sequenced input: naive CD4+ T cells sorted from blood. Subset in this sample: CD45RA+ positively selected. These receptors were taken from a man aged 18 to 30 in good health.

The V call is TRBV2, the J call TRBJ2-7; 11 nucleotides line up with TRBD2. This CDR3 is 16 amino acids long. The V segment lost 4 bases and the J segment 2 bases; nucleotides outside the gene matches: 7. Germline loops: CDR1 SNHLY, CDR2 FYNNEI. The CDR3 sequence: CASSAWLAGGTYEQYF. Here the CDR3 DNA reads TGTGCCAGCAGTGCGTGGCTAGCGGGAGGAACCTACGAGCAGTACTTC. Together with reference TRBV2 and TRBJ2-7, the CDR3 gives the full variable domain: EPEVTQTPSHQVTQMGQEVILRCVPISNHLYFYWYRQILGQKVEFLVSFYNNEISEKSEIFDDQFSVERPDGSNFTLKIRSTKLEDSAMYFCASSAWLAGGTYEQYFGPGTRLTVT.

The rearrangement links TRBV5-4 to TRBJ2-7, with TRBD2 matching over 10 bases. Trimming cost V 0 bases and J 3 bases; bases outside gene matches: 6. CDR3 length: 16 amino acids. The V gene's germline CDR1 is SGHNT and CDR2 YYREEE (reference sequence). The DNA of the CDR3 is TGTGCCAGCAGCTTGGCGGGCGCTAGCGGGAGCTACGAGCAGTACTTC. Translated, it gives CASSLAGASGSYEQYF.

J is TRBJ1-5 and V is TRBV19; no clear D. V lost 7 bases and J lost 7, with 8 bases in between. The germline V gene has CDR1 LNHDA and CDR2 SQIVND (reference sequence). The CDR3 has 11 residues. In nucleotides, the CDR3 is TGTGCCAGTACTAAAGGCCAGCCCCAGCATTTT. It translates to CASTKGQPQHF.

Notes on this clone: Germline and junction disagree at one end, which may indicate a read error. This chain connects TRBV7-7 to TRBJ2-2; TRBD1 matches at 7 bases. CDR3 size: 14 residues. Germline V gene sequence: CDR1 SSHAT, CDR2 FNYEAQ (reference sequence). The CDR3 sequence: CASSSGQHTGELFF. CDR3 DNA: TGTGCTAGCAGCTCGGGACAGCACACCGGGGAGCTGTTTTTT.

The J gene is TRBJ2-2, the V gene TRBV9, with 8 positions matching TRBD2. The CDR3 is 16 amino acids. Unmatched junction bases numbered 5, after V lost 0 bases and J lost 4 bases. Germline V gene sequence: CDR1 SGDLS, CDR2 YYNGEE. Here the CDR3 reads CASSVVGSGVTGELFF. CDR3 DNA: TGTGCCAGCAGCGTAGTGGGTAGCGGGGTCACCGGGGAGCTGTTTTTT.

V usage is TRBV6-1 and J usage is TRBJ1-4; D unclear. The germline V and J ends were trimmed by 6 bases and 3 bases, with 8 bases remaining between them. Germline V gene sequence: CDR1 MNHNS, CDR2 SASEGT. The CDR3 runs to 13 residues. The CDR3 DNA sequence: TGTGCCAGCAGAGAGACCTCTAATGAAAAACTGTTTTTT. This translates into CASRETSNEKLFF.

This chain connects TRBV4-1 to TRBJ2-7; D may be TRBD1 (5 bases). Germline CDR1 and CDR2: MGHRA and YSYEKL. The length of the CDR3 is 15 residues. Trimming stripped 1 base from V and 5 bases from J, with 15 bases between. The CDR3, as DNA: TGCGCCAGCAGCCAAGTTGGCAGGGCGTTGGACGAGCAGTACTTC. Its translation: CASSQVGRALDEQYF.

CDR3 in DNA: TGTGCCAGCAGTGAAGCGCTGAGGGACTCAGATACGCAGTATTTT. As protein: CASSEALRDSDTQYF. V gene TRBV2 combines with J gene TRBJ2-3, with a tentative D call TRBD2 (6 bases). Germline CDR1 reads SNHLY; CDR2 reads FYNNEI. The CDR3 has 15 amino acids. Deletions cut 0 bases from V and 4 bases from J, with 11 bases between.

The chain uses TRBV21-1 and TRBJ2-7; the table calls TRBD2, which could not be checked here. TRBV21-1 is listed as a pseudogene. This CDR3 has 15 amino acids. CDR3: CASPHRGLAGDEQYF. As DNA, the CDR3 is TGTGCCAGCCCCCACCGTGGACTAGCGGGAGACGAGCAGTACTTC.

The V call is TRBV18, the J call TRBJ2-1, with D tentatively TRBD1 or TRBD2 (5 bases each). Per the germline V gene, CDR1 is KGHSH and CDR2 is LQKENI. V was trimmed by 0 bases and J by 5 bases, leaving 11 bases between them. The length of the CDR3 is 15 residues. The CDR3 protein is CASSPPGTTHNEQFF. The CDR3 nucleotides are TGTGCCAGCTCACCACCGGGGACGACACACAATGAGCAGTTCTTC.

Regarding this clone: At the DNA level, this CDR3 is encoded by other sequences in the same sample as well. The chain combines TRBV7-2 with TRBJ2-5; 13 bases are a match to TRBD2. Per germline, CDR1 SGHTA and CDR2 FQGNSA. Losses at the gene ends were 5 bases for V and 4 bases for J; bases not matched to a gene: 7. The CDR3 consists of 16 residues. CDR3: CASSRRTSGSRETQYF. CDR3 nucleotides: TGTGCCAGCAGCCGACGGACTAGCGGGAGCCGAGAGACCCAGTACTTC. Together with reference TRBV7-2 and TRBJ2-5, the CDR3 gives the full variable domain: GAGVSQSPSNKVTEKGKDVELRCDPISGHTALYWYRQSLGQGLEFLIYFQGNSAPDKSGLPSDRFSAERTGGSVSTLTIQRTQQEDSAVYLCASSRRTSGSRETQYFGPGTRLLVL.